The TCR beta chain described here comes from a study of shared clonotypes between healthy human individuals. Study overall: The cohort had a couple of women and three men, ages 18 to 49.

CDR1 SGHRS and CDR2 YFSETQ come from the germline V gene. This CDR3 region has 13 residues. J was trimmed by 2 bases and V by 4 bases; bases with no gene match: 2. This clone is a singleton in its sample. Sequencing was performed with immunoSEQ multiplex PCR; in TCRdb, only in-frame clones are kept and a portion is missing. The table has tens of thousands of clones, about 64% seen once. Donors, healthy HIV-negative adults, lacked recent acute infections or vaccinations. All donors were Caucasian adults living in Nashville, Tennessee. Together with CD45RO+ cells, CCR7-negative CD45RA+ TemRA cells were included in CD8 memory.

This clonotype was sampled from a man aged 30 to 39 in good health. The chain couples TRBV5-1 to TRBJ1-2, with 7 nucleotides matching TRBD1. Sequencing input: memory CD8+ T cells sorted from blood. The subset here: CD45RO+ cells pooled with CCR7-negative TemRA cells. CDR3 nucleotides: TGCGCCAGCAGCCTGGACAGGAACTATGGCTACACCTTC. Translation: CASSLDRNYGYTF.